This paragraph covers one T cell receptor beta chain sequence. These data come from a study of PD-1 and CTLA-4 blockade in melanoma. Using immunoSEQ multiplex PCR, the repertoire was profiled, and TCRdb retains in-frame clones only, with some absent. This sample carries 15,000 to 20,000 clones, roughly 73% of them seen once, and the ten largest clones take roughly 15%. The CDR3 has 15 amino acids. V trimming: 5 bases; J trimming: 2 bases; junction bases outside the gene matches: 6. Per the germline V gene, CDR1 is MDHEN and CDR2 is SYDVKM. The sequencing here drew on CD8+ T cells from peripheral blood, taken before anti-PD-1 treatment. The chain couples TRBV28 to TRBJ1-2; TRBD1 aligns across 9 bases. The source of this sequence is a human donor with melanoma. DNA of the CDR3: TGTGCCAGCAGTCCGGGGGACAGGGAGAACTATGGCTACACCTTC. Amino acid sequence: CASSPGDRENYGYTF.